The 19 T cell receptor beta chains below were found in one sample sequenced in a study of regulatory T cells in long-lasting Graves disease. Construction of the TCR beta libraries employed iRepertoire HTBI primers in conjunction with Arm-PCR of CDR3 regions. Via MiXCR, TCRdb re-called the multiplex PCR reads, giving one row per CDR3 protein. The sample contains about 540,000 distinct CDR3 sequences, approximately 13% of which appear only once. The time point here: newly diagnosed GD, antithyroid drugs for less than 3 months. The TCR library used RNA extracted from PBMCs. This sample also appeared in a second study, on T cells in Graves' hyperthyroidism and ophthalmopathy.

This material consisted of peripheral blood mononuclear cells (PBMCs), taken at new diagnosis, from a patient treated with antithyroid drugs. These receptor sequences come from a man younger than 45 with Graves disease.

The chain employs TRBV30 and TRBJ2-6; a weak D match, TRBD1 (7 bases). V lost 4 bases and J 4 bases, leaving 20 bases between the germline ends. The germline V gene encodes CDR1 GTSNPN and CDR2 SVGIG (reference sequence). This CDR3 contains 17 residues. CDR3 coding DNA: TGTGCCTGGAAGAAGGAGGGGGCATCGAGAGGGGCCAACGTCCTGACTTTC. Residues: CAWKKEGASRGANVLTF.

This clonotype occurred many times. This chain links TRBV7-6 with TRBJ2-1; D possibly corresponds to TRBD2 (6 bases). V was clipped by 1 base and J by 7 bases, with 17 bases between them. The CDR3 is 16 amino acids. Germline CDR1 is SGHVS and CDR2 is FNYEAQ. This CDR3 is CASSLETSPTGNEQFF. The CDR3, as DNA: TGTGCCAGCAGCTTAGAAACTAGCCCAACGGGGAATGAGCAGTTCTTC.

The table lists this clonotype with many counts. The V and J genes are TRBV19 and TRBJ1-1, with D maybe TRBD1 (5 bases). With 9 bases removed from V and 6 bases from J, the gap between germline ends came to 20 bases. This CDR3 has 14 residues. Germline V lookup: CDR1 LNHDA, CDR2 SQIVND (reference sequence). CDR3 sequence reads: CASDFPSSGSEAFF. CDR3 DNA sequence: TGTGCCAGCGATTTCCCCAGCTCAGGGTCTGAAGCTTTCTTT.

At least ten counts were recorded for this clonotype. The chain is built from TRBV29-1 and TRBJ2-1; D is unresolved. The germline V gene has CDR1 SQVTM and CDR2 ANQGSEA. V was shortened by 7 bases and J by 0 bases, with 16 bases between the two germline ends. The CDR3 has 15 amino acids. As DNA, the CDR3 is TGCAGCGCTCCTCCGCCAGGTCGCTCCTACAATGAGCAGTTCTTC. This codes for CSAPPPGRSYNEQFF.

In DNA form, the CDR3 reads TGCAGTGCTGGGACAGTCAATCAGCCCCAGCATTTT. Protein: CSAGTVNQPQHF. The V call is TRBV20-1, the J call TRBJ1-5; TRBD1 matches 7 bases. V lost 5 bases to trimming and J lost 3 bases; unmatched junction nucleotides: 1. The length of the CDR3 is 12 residues. CDR1 is DFQATT, CDR2 SNEGSKA, per germline (reference sequence).

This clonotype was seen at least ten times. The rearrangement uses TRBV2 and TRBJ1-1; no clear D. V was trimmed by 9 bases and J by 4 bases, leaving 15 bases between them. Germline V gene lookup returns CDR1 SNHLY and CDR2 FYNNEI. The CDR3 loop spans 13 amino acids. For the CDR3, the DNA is TGTGCCAGTCAGTTGAGGGAACCCACTGAAGCTTTCTTT. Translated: CASQLREPTEAFF. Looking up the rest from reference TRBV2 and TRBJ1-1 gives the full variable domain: EPEVTQTPSHQVTQMGQEVILRCVPISNHLYFYWYRQILGQKVEFLVSFYNNEISEKSEIFDDQFSVERPDGSNFTLKIRSTKLEDSAMYFCASQLREPTEAFFGQGTRLTVV.

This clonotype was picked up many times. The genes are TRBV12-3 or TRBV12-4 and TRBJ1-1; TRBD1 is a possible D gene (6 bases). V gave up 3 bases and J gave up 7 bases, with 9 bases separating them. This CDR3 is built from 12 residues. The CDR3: CASSLGGDEAFF. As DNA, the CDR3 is TGTGCCAGCAGTTTGGGGGGCGATGAAGCTTTCTTT.

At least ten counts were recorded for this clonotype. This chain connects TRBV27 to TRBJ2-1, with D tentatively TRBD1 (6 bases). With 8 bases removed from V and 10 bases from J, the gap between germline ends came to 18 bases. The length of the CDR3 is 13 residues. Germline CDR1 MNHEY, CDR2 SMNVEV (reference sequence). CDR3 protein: CASLLQGTEEQFF. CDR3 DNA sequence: TGTGCCAGCTTACTCCAGGGGACCGAAGAGCAGTTCTTC.

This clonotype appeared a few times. CDR3: CASSQDEWNYGYTF. The CDR3 coding sequence is TGTGCCAGCAGCCAAGATGAATGGAACTATGGCTACACCTTC. The chain uses TRBV3-1 and TRBJ1-2, with no clear D. Germline CDR1 LGHDT, CDR2 YNNKEL (reference sequence). V was shortened by 0 bases and J by 2 bases, with 7 bases between the two germline ends. The CDR3 runs 14 residues.

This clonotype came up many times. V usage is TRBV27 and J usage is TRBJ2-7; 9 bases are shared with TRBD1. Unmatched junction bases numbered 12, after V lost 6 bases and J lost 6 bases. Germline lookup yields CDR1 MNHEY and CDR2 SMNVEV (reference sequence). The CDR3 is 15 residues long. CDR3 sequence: CASRPLPGQGAEQYF. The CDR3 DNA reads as TGTGCCAGCAGACCTCTTCCGGGACAGGGCGCCGAGCAGTACTTC.

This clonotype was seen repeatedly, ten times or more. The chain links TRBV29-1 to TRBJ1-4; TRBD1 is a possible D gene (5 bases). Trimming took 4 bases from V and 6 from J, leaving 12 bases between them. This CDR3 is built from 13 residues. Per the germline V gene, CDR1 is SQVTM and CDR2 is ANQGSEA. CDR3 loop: CSVGPGVYEKLFF. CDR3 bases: TGCAGCGTTGGGCCGGGGGTATATGAAAAACTGTTTTTT.

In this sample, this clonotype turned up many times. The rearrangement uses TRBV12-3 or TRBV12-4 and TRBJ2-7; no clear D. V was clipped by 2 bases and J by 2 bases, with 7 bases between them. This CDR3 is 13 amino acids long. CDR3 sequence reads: CASSLLVAYEQYF. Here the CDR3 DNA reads TGTGCCAGCAGTTTACTCGTAGCCTACGAGCAGTACTTC.

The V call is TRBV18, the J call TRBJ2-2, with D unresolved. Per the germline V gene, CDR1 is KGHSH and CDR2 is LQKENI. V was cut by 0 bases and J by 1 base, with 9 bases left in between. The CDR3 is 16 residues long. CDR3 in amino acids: CASSPPETRNTGELFF. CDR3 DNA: TGTGCCAGCTCACCACCGGAAACGAGGAACACCGGGGAGCTGTTTTTT.

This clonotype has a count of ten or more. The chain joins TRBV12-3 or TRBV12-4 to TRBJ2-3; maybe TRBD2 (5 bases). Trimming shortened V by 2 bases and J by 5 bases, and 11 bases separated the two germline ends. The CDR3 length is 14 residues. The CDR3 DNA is TGTGCCAGCAGTTTATGGCTAGCCGTAGATACGCAGTATTTT. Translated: CASSLWLAVDTQYF.

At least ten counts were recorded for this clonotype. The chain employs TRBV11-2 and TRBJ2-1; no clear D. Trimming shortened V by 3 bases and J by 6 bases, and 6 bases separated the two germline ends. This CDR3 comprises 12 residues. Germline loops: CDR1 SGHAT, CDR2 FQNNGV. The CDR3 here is CASSFLPNEQFF. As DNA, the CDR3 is TGTGCCAGCAGCTTTCTACCCAATGAGCAGTTCTTC.

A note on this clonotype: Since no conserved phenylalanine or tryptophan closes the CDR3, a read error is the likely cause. The CDR3: CASSLAVSSYNEQFL. CDR3 coding DNA: TGTGCCAGCAGCTTAGCCGTGAGCTCCTACAATGAGCAGTTCCTC. V usage is TRBV7-8 and J usage is TRBJ2-1; D gene unclear. Trimming stripped 0 bases from V and 0 bases from J, with 6 bases between. There are 15 residues in the CDR3. The germline V gene has CDR1 SGHVS and CDR2 FQNEAQ.

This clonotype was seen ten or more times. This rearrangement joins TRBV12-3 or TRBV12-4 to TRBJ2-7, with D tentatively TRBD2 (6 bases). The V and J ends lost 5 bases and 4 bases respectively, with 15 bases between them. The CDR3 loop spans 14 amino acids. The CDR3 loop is CASSHREGRYEQYF. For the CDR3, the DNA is TGTGCCAGCAGTCACCGAGAGGGGAGGTACGAGCAGTACTTC.

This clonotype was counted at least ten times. In DNA, the CDR3 is TGCGCCAGCAGCTGGGAGACAGGGGCATCCAATGAGCAGTTCTTC. Protein: CASSWETGASNEQFF. The chain has TRBV5-1 and TRBJ2-1; 8 positions match TRBD1. Trimming took 3 bases from V and 6 from J; bases not matched to a gene: 8. The germline gives CDR1 SGHRS, CDR2 YFSETQ. The CDR3 loop spans 15 amino acids.

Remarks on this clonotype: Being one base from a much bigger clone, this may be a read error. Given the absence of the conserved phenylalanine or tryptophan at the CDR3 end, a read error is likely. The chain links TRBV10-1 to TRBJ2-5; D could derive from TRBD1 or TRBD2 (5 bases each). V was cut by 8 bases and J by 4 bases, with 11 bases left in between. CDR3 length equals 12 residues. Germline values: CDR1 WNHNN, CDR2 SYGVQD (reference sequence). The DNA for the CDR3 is TGCGCCAGCGGGGACGCGGGAGAGACCCAGTACTTA. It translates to CASGDAGETQYL.